This T cell receptor beta chain originates from a study of early T cells in non-severe SARS-CoV-2 infection. This clonotype was detected only a few times. This CDR3 has 17 residues. V shed 2 bases and J 0 bases; nucleotides not matched to a gene: 4. CDR1 is MGHDK, CDR2 SYGVNS, per germline. TCRdb re-derived calls from the 5' RACE reads in MiXCR, one entry per CDR3 protein. The sample records 75,000 to 80,000 distinct CDR3 sequences, 11% being singletons. The sample here was whole blood, taken at baseline. The chain has TRBV25-1 and TRBJ2-5; 12 nucleotides align to TRBD1. The clonotype was recovered from an adult who was a healthcare worker with PCR-confirmed SARS-CoV-2 infection or an uninfected control (not recorded which). In DNA, the CDR3 is TGTGCCAGCAGTGAAGGGACAGGGGGCTGGTACCAAGAGACCCAGTACTTC. Its protein is CASSEGTGGWYQETQYF.